The sample holds a few counts of the clone carrying this TCR beta chain. TCRdb re-called the reads with MiXCR, one entry per CDR3 protein. Among more than 500,000 distinct CDR3 sequences listed, approximately 16% were seen once. The data are from a study of T cell repertoires in cytomegalovirus infection. The CDR3 totals 18 residues. V shed 1 base and J shed 0 bases, with 16 bases lying between them. Germline CDR1 is SQVTM and CDR2 is ANQGSEA. The chain links TRBV29-1 to TRBJ2-6; tentatively, D is TRBD2 (6 bases). Source material: CD8+ T cells from PBMCs. The TCR was taken from a human donor in good health (CMV status not recorded). Some clones in this sample may be carry-over from other donors' samples. CDR3 region: CSVEVLGEVSSGANVLTF. The CDR3 nucleotides are TGCAGCGTTGAAGTGCTGGGGGAGGTCAGCTCTGGGGCCAACGTCCTGACTTTC.